The present entry profiles one T cell receptor (beta chain) with its context. Its antigen is as yet unknown. The study included ophthalmopathy patients with Clinical Activity Score at least 3, NOSPECS grade at least 4 and duration under 3 months. Pregnant or lactating patients were excluded, as were those with uncontrolled infection or other autoimmune disease. This record belongs to a study of T cells in Graves' hyperthyroidism and ophthalmopathy. Study observations and caveats: Model-based prediction identified ophthalmopathy a median approximately 6 months prior to its onset.

RNA transcripts provided the source from which TCR beta CDR3 regions were amplified. Primed by the HTBI set, a first-round RT-PCR was run on the TCR CDR3. TCRdb itself ran the multiplex PCR reads through MiXCR, one entry per CDR3 protein. The sample has more than 350,000 distinct CDR3 sequences, around 13% seen once. There are 16 residues in the CDR3. The germline V gene encodes CDR1 DFQATT and CDR2 SNEGSKA (reference sequence). With V trimmed by 5 bases and J by 0 bases, 12 bases remained unmatched. The chain recombines TRBV20-1 with TRBJ1-1; 7 nucleotides match TRBD1. What was sequenced was blood. The TCR originated in a woman aged 30 to 39 with Graves' ophthalmopathy. The CDR3 DNA reads as TGCAGTGCTGGGGAGGGACCGGGACAGATGAACACTGAAGCTTTCTTT. Translated, it gives CSAGEGPGQMNTEAFF.